Given below is one TCR beta chain in context. Some clones are missing from TCRdb's copy, which holds only in-frame ones; the method was immunoSEQ multiplex PCR. The sample carries some 2,500,000 clones, about 90% recorded once. Trimming removed 2 bases from V and 5 bases from J; junction bases left unmatched: 8. Germline CDR1 and CDR2: SGHTA and FQGTGA. CDR3 length: 15 residues. These data come from a study of shared clonotypes between healthy human individuals. At the level of the study: Used for every donor were three CD4 naive, three CD4 memory, two CD8 naive and one CD8 memory plate.

Every donor was a Caucasian adult from Nashville, Tennessee. Sequenced sample: naive CD4+ T cells from PBMCs. Subset reported: CD45RA+ positively selected. This chain links TRBV7-3 with TRBJ2-5; 7 bases agree with TRBD1. The clonotype comes from a man younger than 35 in good health. Some clones in this sample may be carry-over from other donors' samples. CDR3 sequence (DNA): TGTGCCAGCAGCTTAGCAGGGGGTGCTTCCGAGACCCAGTACTTC. Its protein is CASSLAGGASETQYF.